The entry below gives a single T cell receptor beta chain sequence along with its context. The data were taken from a study of blood T cell repertoires in COVID-19. Turning to the study itself: The cDNA or gDNA used as material had been derived from T cells, B-cell-depleted T cells, or PBMCs.

Authors' methods: Amplified reference gene primers provided the basis for estimating nucleated cell counts. Measured with immunoSEQ multiplex PCR; TCRdb has only the in-frame clones, and not every one. D and trimming were read from the DNA, whereas the V and J calls and clone size are those reported in that table. Here the sample spans hundreds of thousands of clones, around nine tenths being singletons. This CDR3 is 15 amino acids long. CDR1 is SNHLY, CDR2 FYNNEI, per germline. V was clipped by 5 bases and J by 5 bases; unmatched bases: 8. The sequence was collected from a woman between 50 and 59 years old who had recovered from COVID-19. The chain employs TRBV2 and TRBJ2-1; TRBD1 matches at 8 bases. Input material: PBMCs or T cells enriched from blood (not recorded which). CDR3 amino acids: CASSFPGQENNEQFF. The CDR3 coding sequence is TGTGCCAGCAGTTTCCCGGGACAGGAGAACAATGAGCAGTTCTTC.